The source of this TCR beta chain is a study of T cell responses to AZD1222 COVID-19 vaccine. Study-wide context: Second-dose intervals near 4 or 12 weeks were combined. Study-wide results and limits: The repertoires were collected only after the peak T cell response. Donors, mostly white British, included more females; clonal diversity was possibly underestimated. Unmutated variant regions are reportedly the target of nearly half of TCRs that are spike-specific.

Clones were sequenced by immunoSEQ multiplex PCR, and TCRdb holds only the in-frame ones, with some missing. The sample records approximately 180,000 clones, around 90% being singletons. Concerning this clone: What it binds is not known.

V lost 6 bases and J lost 0; bases outside the gene matches: 14. The length of the CDR3 is 20 residues. The germline gives CDR1 MNHEY, CDR2 SMNVEV (reference sequence). The TCR was taken from an adult in good health. This chain links TRBV27 with TRBJ2-1, with 13 nucleotides matching TRBD2. The input for sequencing was peripheral blood, taken on day 0 of AZD1222 vaccination. The CDR3 spells CASRGSLGLAGVFSYNEQFF. The CDR3 DNA is TGTGCCAGCAGGGGATCTCTCGGACTAGCGGGGGTCTTCTCCTACAATGAGCAGTTCTTC.